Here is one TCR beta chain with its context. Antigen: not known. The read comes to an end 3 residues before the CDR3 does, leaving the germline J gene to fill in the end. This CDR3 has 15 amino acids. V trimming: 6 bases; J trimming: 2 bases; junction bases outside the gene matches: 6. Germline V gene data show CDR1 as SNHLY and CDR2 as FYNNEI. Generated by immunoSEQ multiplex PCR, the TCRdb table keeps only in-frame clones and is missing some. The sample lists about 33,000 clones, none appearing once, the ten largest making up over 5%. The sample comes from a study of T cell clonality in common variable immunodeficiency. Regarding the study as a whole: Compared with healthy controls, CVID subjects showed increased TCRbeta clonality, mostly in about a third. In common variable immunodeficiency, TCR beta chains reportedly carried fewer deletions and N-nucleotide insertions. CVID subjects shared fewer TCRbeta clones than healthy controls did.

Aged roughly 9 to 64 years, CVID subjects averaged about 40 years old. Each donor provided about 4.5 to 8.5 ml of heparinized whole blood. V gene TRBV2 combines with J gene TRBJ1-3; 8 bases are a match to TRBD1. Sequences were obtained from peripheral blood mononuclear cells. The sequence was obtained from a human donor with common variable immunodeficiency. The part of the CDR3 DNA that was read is TGTGCCAGCAGCGCGGACAGGGCGACTGGAAACACC. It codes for CASSADRATGNT. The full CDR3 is CASSADRATGNTIYF. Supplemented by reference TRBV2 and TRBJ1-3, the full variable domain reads EPEVTQTPSHQVTQMGQEVILRCVPISNHLYFYWYRQILGQKVEFLVSFYNNEISEKSEIFDDQFSVERPDGSNFTLKIRSTKLEDSAMYFCASSADRATGNTIYFGEGSWLTVV.